The TCR beta chain described here comes from a study of STAT5B mutations in CD4+ large granular lymphocyte leukemia. The CDR3 extends over 13 amino acids. V lost 3 bases to trimming and J lost 6 bases, with 9 bases between them. Germline values: CDR1 MNHEY, CDR2 SMNVEV (reference sequence). Sequencing was at survey level. Methods used by the authors: Lowest detectable productive clonotype frequency was 2.59 x 10-5. Measured with immunoSEQ multiplex PCR; TCRdb has only the in-frame clones, and not every one. The V and J calls and clone size come from that table; D and trimming were worked out from the DNA. This sample yields about 38,000 clones, of which 70% to 90% are seen a single time; approximately 1.2% belongs to the top ten.

The receptor was isolated from a human donor in good health. V gene TRBV27 combines with J gene TRBJ1-5; maybe TRBD1 (6 bases). Sequencing was done on a sample of CD4+ T cells from blood buffy coats. The CDR3 is CASSFEGGQPQHF. The CDR3 nucleotides read TGTGCCAGCAGTTTCGAGGGGGGTCAGCCCCAGCATTTT.